Listed here are 11 T cell receptor beta chains from one sample, sequenced in a study of blood T cell repertoires in COVID-19. Some clones are missing from TCRdb's copy, which holds only in-frame ones; the method was immunoSEQ multiplex PCR. The repertoire consists of roughly 60,000 clones, with over 80% occurring once and the leading ten covering about a tenth. Sequenced: peripheral blood. The receptors here all came from a man aged 25-45 years with COVID-19, enrolled during active disease.

The chain recombines TRBV3-1 (or the pseudogene TRBV3-2) with TRBJ1-6; weak D call: TRBD1 (6 bases). Germline V gives CDR1 LGHDT, CDR2 YNNKEL (reference sequence). V gave up 3 bases and J gave up 8 bases, with 11 bases separating them. The CDR3 has 14 amino acids. CDR3 bases: TGTGCCAGCAGCCAGACAGGTCCTGATTCACCCCTCCACTTT. Its protein is CASSQTGPDSPLHF.

The V call is TRBV19, the J call TRBJ1-1; 8 nucleotides agree with TRBD1. Unmatched junction bases numbered 10, after V lost 5 bases and J lost 8 bases. Germline V gene data show CDR1 as LNHDA and CDR2 as SQIVND (reference sequence). CDR3 size: 14 residues. The CDR3 DNA sequence: TGTGCCAGTAGTTTCCTTGGACAGGGAGTAGAAGCTTTCTTT. This translates into CASSFLGQGVEAFF. Full variable domain (missing parts from reference TRBV19 and TRBJ1-1): DGGITQSPKYLFRKEGQNVTLSCEQNLNHDAMYWYRQDPGQGLRLIYYSQIVNDFQKGDIAEGYSVSREKKESFPLTVTSAQKNPTAFYLCASSFLGQGVEAFFGQGTRLTVV.

The CDR3 nucleotides read TGTGCCAGCAGTTTAGACGGCACAGGGTGGGGCTATGGCTACACCTTC. This translates into CASSLDGTGWGYGYTF. This sequence joins TRBV27 and TRBJ1-2; D might be TRBD1 (6 bases). V was shortened by 2 bases and J by 4 bases, with 17 bases between the two germline ends. The CDR3 contains 16 residues. Per the germline V gene, CDR1 is MNHEY and CDR2 is SMNVEV (reference sequence).

The chain employs TRBV15 and TRBJ2-3, with D unclear. Germline V gene sequence: CDR1 LNHNV, CDR2 YYDKDF (reference sequence). The germline V and J ends were trimmed by 1 base and 4 bases, with 12 bases remaining between them. This CDR3 is built from 15 residues. The CDR3 is CATSRAFDSADTQYF. The CDR3 region has the DNA TGTGCCACCAGCAGAGCCTTTGACTCAGCAGATACGCAGTATTTT.

The genes are TRBV27 and TRBJ2-7, with TRBD1 matching 7 bases. V lost 5 bases to trimming and J lost 1 base; unmatched junction nucleotides: 2. Germline CDR1 MNHEY, CDR2 SMNVEV (reference sequence). The CDR3 sequence is 13 residues long. Here the CDR3 reads CASSPQGSYEQYF. The CDR3 region has the DNA TGTGCCAGCAGTCCACAGGGGTCCTACGAGCAGTACTTC.

The J gene is TRBJ2-3, the V gene TRBV24-1; 14 bases agree with TRBD2. With 3 bases clipped from V and 3 bases from J, the junction kept 4 bases outside the gene matches. CDR3 length: 17 amino acids. Looked up from germline, CDR1 is KGHDR and CDR2 is SFDVKD. The CDR3 DNA follows: TGTGCCACCAGTGATCACTGGACTAGCGGGAGGACAGATACGCAGTATTTT. It yields the protein CATSDHWTSGRTDTQYF.

The chain uses TRBV11-3 and TRBJ2-5, with a tentative D call TRBD1 (6 bases). The CDR3 consists of 14 residues. V was trimmed by 4 bases and J by 3 bases, leaving 12 bases between them. Germline V gives CDR1 SGHNT, CDR2 YENEEA. The CDR3 DNA follows: TGTGCCAGCAGCTCCCCCCGGACAGAAGAGACCCAGTACTTC. Residues: CASSSPRTEETQYF.

The chain has TRBV4-3 and TRBJ1-2, with unresolved D. Trimming cost V 1 base and J 8 bases, with 8 bases left between them. The CDR3 is made up of 12 amino acids. Germline lookup yields CDR1 LGHNA and CDR2 YSLEER. CDR3 sequence: CASSQGAGGYTF. The CDR3 DNA reads as TGCGCCAGCAGCCAAGGAGCCGGGGGCTACACCTTC.

V is TRBV9 and J is TRBJ2-1; D perhaps matches TRBD2 (6 bases). Per germline, CDR1 SGDLS and CDR2 YYNGEE. The CDR3 contains 14 residues. V lost 0 bases to trimming and J lost 5 bases, with 9 bases between them. The CDR3 loop is CASSVDGSDNEQFF. As DNA, the CDR3 is TGTGCCAGCAGCGTAGACGGGAGTGACAATGAGCAGTTCTTC.

This sequence joins TRBV15 and TRBJ2-7, with no clear D. The V and J ends lost 5 bases and 6 bases respectively, with 11 bases between them. The V gene's germline CDR1 is LNHNV and CDR2 YYDKDF (reference sequence). The length of the CDR3 is 12 residues. CDR3 loop: CATSPSWAEQYF. In DNA form, the CDR3 reads TGTGCCACCAGCCCCTCCTGGGCCGAGCAGTACTTC.

This chain uses TRBV28 with TRBJ2-2; the D is unclear. Germline assignment: CDR1 MDHEN and CDR2 SYDVKM. V gave up 7 bases and J gave up 4 bases, with 13 bases separating them. This CDR3 spans 14 amino acids. Here the CDR3 DNA reads TGTGCCAGCATATTCTCCTCGGGCACCGGGGAGCTGTTTTTT. The encoded protein is CASIFSSGTGELFF.